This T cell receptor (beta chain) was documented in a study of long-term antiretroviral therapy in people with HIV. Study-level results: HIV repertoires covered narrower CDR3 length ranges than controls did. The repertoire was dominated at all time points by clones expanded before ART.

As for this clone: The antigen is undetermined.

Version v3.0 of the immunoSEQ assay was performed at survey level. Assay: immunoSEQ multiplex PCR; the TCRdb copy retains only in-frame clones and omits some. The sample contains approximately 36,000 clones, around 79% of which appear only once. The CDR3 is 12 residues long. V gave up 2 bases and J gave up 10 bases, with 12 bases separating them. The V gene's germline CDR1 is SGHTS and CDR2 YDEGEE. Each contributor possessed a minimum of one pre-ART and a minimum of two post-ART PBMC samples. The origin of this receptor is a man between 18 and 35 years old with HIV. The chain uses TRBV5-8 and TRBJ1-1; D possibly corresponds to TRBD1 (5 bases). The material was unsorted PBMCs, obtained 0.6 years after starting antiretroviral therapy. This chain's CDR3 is CASSFLAGPAFF. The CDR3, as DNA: TGTGCCAGCAGCTTTTTGGCAGGGCCAGCTTTCTTT.